This TCR beta chain was recorded in a study of Graves' ophthalmopathy and Graves' hyperthyroidism. Background on the study: Prior to any treatment, peripheral blood was collected at the time of initial diagnosis.

The source of the PBMCs was around 10 ml of fresh peripheral blood. A few counts support this clonotype. Its antigen is as yet unknown. This may be a read error: a much more frequent sequence differs by one nucleotide. General study points: Most expanded clonotypes in thyroid above 0.001 frequency also showed up in blood.

This CDR3 contains 14 residues. RNA transcripts yielded amplified TCR beta CDR3 regions. A first-round RT-PCR used HTBI primers, followed by a second-round multiplex PCR. MiXCR, applied by TCRdb to the multiplex PCR reads, yields one record per CDR3 protein. There are fewer than 650,000 distinct CDR3 sequences in the sample; about 20% occur only once, and 7.1% lies in the top ten. The receptor's source is a woman under 30 with stable Graves' hyperthyroidism. Some clones in this sample may be carry-over from other donors' samples. The gene calls are TRBV12-3 or TRBV12-4 and TRBJ1-1; TRBD1 is a possible D gene (6 bases). Sequencing input: peripheral blood. The DNA of the CDR3 is TGTGCCAGCAGCTCAAGGTGGCAGGGGCCTGAAGCTTGCTTT. Translation gives CASSSRWQGPEACF.